Listed below are T cell receptor beta chains from one sample, sequenced in a study of identical twins. TCRdb used MiXCR to reprocess the 5' RACE reads, holding one entry per CDR3 protein. Among some 900,000 distinct CDR3 sequences listed, about 12% were seen once. These data were likewise used in another study, on yellow fever vaccine responses in identical twins.

The sequencing input was PBMCs. The receptors were sampled from a young woman in good health. CDR3s include the opening cysteine and the closing phenylalanine or tryptophan. D genes are given only for firm matches. Rows give clone size only sometimes, using once, few, many, or a class for an expanded clone.

v_call	d_call	clone_size	j_call	cdr3_aa	cdr3_nt
TRBV4-1	-	many	TRBJ1-5	CASSQDWGLEQPQHF	TGCGCCAGCAGCCAAGATTGGGGACTAGAACAGCCCCAGCATTTT
TRBV5-1	TRBD2	many	TRBJ2-1	CASSLTAGEDYEQFF	TGCGCCAGCAGCTTAACAGCGGGAGAGGACTATGAGCAGTTCTTC
TRBV20-1	-	-	TRBJ1-1	CSASRGVLGNTEAFF	TGCAGTGCTAGTCGTGGGGTTTTAGGGAACACTGAAGCTTTCTTT
TRBV6-1	TRBD2	few	TRBJ2-5	CASSPGGASGKWETQYF	TGTGCCAGCAGTCCGGGTGGGGCTAGCGGGAAATGGGAGACCCAGTACTTC
TRBV15	TRBD2	few	TRBJ2-2	CATRVAGMVNTGELFF	TGTGCCACCCGGGTAGCGGGAATGGTGAACACCGGGGAGCTGTTTTTT
TRBV7-9	-	-	TRBJ2-7	CASSPIHSEQYF	TGTGCCAGCAGCCCCATCCACTCCGAGCAGTACTTC
TRBV7-3	-	-	TRBJ2-3	CASSLSPAMQQGLGTTQYF	TGTGCCAGCAGCTTAAGTCCAGCCATGCAACAGGGTTTAGGCACTACGCAGTATTTT
TRBV7-6	TRBD1	few	TRBJ2-2	CASSLETGTGRNTGELFF	TGTGCCAGCAGCTTAGAAACCGGGACAGGGAGGAACACCGGGGAGCTGTTTTTT
TRBV2	-	-	TRBJ2-2	CAAGEAGELFF	TGTGCCGCAGGGGAGGCCGGGGAGCTGTTTTTT
TRBV5-6	-	few	TRBJ2-1	CASSLGQPFSYNEQFF	TGTGCCAGCAGCTTGGGGCAGCCGTTCTCCTACAATGAGCAGTTCTTC
TRBV12-3/TRBV12-4	-	many	TRBJ1-5	CASSAGNQPQHF	TGTGCCAGCAGCGCAGGCAATCAGCCCCAGCATTTT
TRBV6-1	-	few	TRBJ2-1	CASSEYTGTGSYNEQFF	TGTGCCAGCAGCGAGTACACCGGGACTGGGTCCTACAATGAGCAGTTCTTC
TRBV14	-	few	TRBJ2-2	CASSQLVGNTGELFF	TGTGCCAGCAGCCAACTTGTGGGCAACACCGGGGAGCTGTTTTTT
TRBV20-1	TRBD2	-	TRBJ2-1	CSALSTSGGPSSYNEQFF	TGCAGTGCTCTCTCGACTAGCGGGGGGCCAAGCTCCTACAATGAGCAGTTCTTC
TRBV12-3/TRBV12-4	-	many	TRBJ2-7	CASSFAREVGPTYEQYF	TGTGCCAGCAGTTTCGCCAGGGAAGTTGGACCCACCTACGAGCAGTACTTC
TRBV12-3/TRBV12-4	-	-	TRBJ1-2	CASSFGTTGYTF	TGTGCCAGCAGCTTCGGGACAACTGGCTACACCTTC
TRBV29-1	TRBD1	-	TRBJ2-2	CSALGQGYTGELFF	TGCAGCGCCCTGGGACAGGGGTACACCGGGGAGCTGTTTTTT
TRBV9	-	-	TRBJ1-2	CASSVVPFGYTF	TGTGCCAGCAGCGTAGTGCCATTTGGCTACACCTTC
TRBV7-2	TRBD2	-	TRBJ2-7	CASSLAGLANTFYEQNF	TGTGCCAGCAGCTTAGCAGGACTAGCTAACACTTTCTACGAGCAGAACTTC
TRBV19	-	once	TRBJ2-7	CASSKRQSSYEQYF	TGTGCCAGTAGTAAGAGGCAGAGTTCCTACGAGCAGTACTTC
TRBV6-5	TRBD1	-	TRBJ1-5	CASSSDRGWPQHF	TGTGCCAGCAGTTCGGACAGGGGGTGGCCCCAGCATTTT
TRBV28	TRBD1	-	TRBJ2-2	CASTPGTGITGELFF	TGTGCCAGCACCCCAGGGACAGGTATCACCGGGGAGCTGTTTTTT
TRBV10-3	-	-	TRBJ2-1	CSISDRSVSYNEQFF	TGTTCCATCAGTGACCGTAGCGTCTCCTACAATGAGCAGTTCTTC
TRBV6-1	TRBD2	-	TRBJ2-1	CASRTSGSFYEQFF	TGTGCCAGCAGAACTAGCGGGAGTTTTTATGAGCAGTTCTTC
TRBV12-3/TRBV12-4	TRBD2	-	TRBJ2-7	CASSGGGLSYEQYF	TGTGCCAGCAGTGGCGGGGGGCTTTCCTACGAGCAGTACTTC
TRBV12-3/TRBV12-4	TRBD2	-	TRBJ2-1	CASSLRISGSEQFF	TGTGCCAGCAGCTTACGGATCAGCGGGAGTGAGCAGTTCTTC
TRBV7-2	-	-	TRBJ2-1	CASSLIRMKGYEQFF	TGTGCCAGCAGCTTAATCCGTATGAAGGGGTATGAGCAGTTCTTC
TRBV2	TRBD1	few	TRBJ2-1	CASRTQGQGWDEQFF	TGTGCCAGCAGGACCCAGGGACAGGGGTGGGATGAGCAGTTCTTC
TRBV28	-	few	TRBJ2-3	CASSSLLASTQYF	TGTGCCAGCAGTTCTCTACTCGCTAGTACGCAGTATTTT
TRBV12-3/TRBV12-4	-	few	TRBJ1-2	CASSLWEGANYGYTF	TGTGCCAGCAGTTTATGGGAGGGGGCTAACTATGGCTACACCTTC
TRBV5-1	-	-	TRBJ2-7	CASSLGSSSIYEQYF	TGCGCCAGCAGCTTGGGTTCGTCCTCCATCTACGAGCAGTACTTC
TRBV19	-	-	TRBJ2-7	CASKVTGSSYEQYF	TGTGCCAGTAAGGTTACCGGGAGCTCCTACGAGCAGTACTTC
TRBV10-3	-	-	TRBJ2-7	CAISEVGHPYEQYF	TGTGCCATCAGTGAGGTGGGCCATCCCTACGAGCAGTACTTC
TRBV5-1	-	few	TRBJ1-3	CASSLDGDPGNTIYF	TGCGCCAGCAGCTTGGACGGGGATCCTGGAAACACCATATATTTT
TRBV4-1	-	many	TRBJ1-1	CASSQRQLTEAFF	TGCGCCAGCAGCCAACGACAGCTAACTGAAGCTTTCTTT